Listed below are T cell receptor beta chains from one sample, sequenced in a study of cytomegalovirus exposure and HLA in healthy donors. The repertoire was sequenced with immunoSEQ multiplex PCR; TCRdb's copy has only in-frame clones and lacks some. This sample carries fewer than 150,000 clones, about 82% of them seen once, and the ten largest clones take 2% to 2.5%. The sequenced sample was PBMCs. Every receptor here comes from a man younger than 40 in good health and CMV-seronegative. CDR3s include the opening cysteine and the closing phenylalanine or tryptophan. Fields, in order: J gene, clone size, V gene, D gene, CDR3 protein, CDR3 DNA. A D gene is named only where the DNA matches it firmly. The size of a clone is reported for some rows only, either as once, few or many, or as a class for expanded clones.

TRBJ1-5,.,TRBV18,.,CASSLMDRNQPQHF,TGTGCCAGCTCACTGATGGACAGAAATCAGCCCCAGCATTTT
TRBJ1-4,.,TRBV21-1,.,CASSHRDTHEKLFF,TGTGCCAGCAGCCACCGGGACACACATGAAAAACTGTTTTTT
TRBJ2-5,.,TRBV9,.,CASSVVGAGIETQYF,TGTGCCAGCAGCGTAGTTGGGGCAGGGATTGAGACCCAGTACTTC
TRBJ2-7,.,TRBV27,TRBD2,CASALAGAYEQYF,TGTGCCAGCGCCTTGGCGGGGGCCTACGAGCAGTACTTC
TRBJ1-6,.,TRBV5-6,.,CASSLADNSPLNF,TGTGCCAGCAGCCTGGCAGATAATTCACCCCTCAACTTT
TRBJ1-1,.,TRBV28,TRBD1,CASSSTGTGYTEAFF,TGTGCCAGCAGTTCAACCGGGACAGGGTACACTGAAGCTTTCTTT
TRBJ1-1,.,TRBV7-9,.,CASSLDPGRVGTEAFF,TGTGCCAGCAGCTTAGACCCGGGTCGGGTGGGCACTGAAGCTTTCTTT
TRBJ2-7,few,TRBV25-1,.,CASRDSLSYEQYF,TGTGCCAGCAGGGACAGCCTTTCCTACGAGCAGTACTTC
TRBJ2-7,.,TRBV2,TRBD1,CANRQGSNSYEQYF,TGTGCCAACAGACAGGGGTCAAACTCCTACGAGCAGTACTTC
TRBJ1-5,.,TRBV7-9,.,CASSSDSPLTQHF,TGTGCCAGCAGCTCGGACTCTCCGTTGACCCAGCATTTT
TRBJ1-5,.,TRBV14,TRBD1,CASSQAAGTGLDYSNQPQHF,TGTGCCAGCAGCCAAGCCGCCGGGACAGGGCTCGATTATAGCAATCAGCCCCAGCATTTT
TRBJ1-1,.,TRBV30,TRBD1,CAWRGQGLGGAAFF,TGTGCCTGGAGGGGACAGGGCCTGGGTGGGGCAGCTTTCTTT